Described below is a single T cell receptor (beta chain) sequence and its context. The data were obtained in a study of blood T cell repertoires in COVID-19. The CDR3 is made up of 13 amino acids. V lost 6 bases and J lost 4, with 7 bases in between. Germline-derived CDR1 and CDR2 are LNHDA and SQIVND (reference sequence). Using immunoSEQ multiplex PCR, the repertoire was profiled, and TCRdb retains in-frame clones only, with some absent. Counted here are 470,000 or so clones, around 89% occurring once; the ten biggest clones make up 4% to 5.5%. This chain joins TRBV19 and TRBJ1-6; D is perhaps TRBD1 (6 bases). The sequence derives from a woman in her 30s with acute or convalescent COVID-19. The sample comprised peripheral blood. CDR3 loop: CASSGQYNSPLHF. The DNA of the CDR3 is TGTGCCAGTAGCGGACAGTATAATTCACCCCTCCACTTT.